A selection of T cell receptor beta chains follows, all from one sample in a study of cytomegalovirus exposure and HLA in healthy donors. Repertoires were generated with immunoSEQ multiplex PCR, while TCRdb's copy carries only in-frame clones and drops some. There are approximately 150,000 clones in the sample; 65% to 80% occur only once, and about 3.1% lies in the top ten. Source material: PBMCs. The receptors derive from a male donor in good health and CMV-seronegative. CDR3s include the opening cysteine and the closing phenylalanine or tryptophan. The order of the fields is D gene, J gene, clone size, CDR3 length, V gene, CDR3 DNA, CDR3 protein. A D gene is named only where the DNA matches it firmly. Some rows have no size entry. The others give once, few or many, or a class for an expanded clone.

D: .
J: TRBJ2-7
size: .
length: 16
V: TRBV27
DNA: TGTGCCAGCAGTCCCTCGGTGGGGCCCAAGACCTACGAGCAGTACTTC
CDR3: CASSPSVGPKTYEQYF

D: .
J: TRBJ2-3
size: .
length: 14
V: TRBV29-1
DNA: TGCAGCGTTGTAAGAGGGCTCGGCACAGATACGCAGTATTTT
CDR3: CSVVRGLGTDTQYF

D: TRBD1
J: TRBJ1-6
size: .
length: 19
V: TRBV4-3
DNA: TGCGCCAGCAGCCCTCAGGGGGGCAGGCAGAGCTCCTATAATCCACCCCTCCACTTT
CDR3: CASSPQGGRQSSYNPPLHF

D: .
J: TRBJ2-3
size: .
length: 13
V: TRBV15
DNA: TGTGCCACCAGCAGAGATGGGGGGAATACGCAGTATTTT
CDR3: CATSRDGGNTQYF

D: .
J: TRBJ1-1
size: .
length: 13
V: TRBV5-1
DNA: TGCGCCAGCAGCCACTTTGCGAACACTGAAGCTTTCTTT
CDR3: CASSHFANTEAFF

D: TRBD2
J: TRBJ2-7
size: few
length: 13
V: TRBV9
DNA: TGTGCCAGCAGCGTAAGGACTAGCGGCGAGCAGTACTTC
CDR3: CASSVRTSGEQYF

D: TRBD2
J: TRBJ2-3
size: .
length: 18
V: TRBV9
DNA: TGTGCCAGCAGCGTAGCGGGACTAACGGGAGGGCCAAGAGATACGCAGTATTTT
CDR3: CASSVAGLTGGPRDTQYF

D: TRBD2
J: TRBJ2-7
size: .
length: 16
V: TRBV7-8
DNA: TGTGCCAGCAGCGCCCCCCGAGGTAGCGGGAGTTACGAGCAGTACTTC
CDR3: CASSAPRGSGSYEQYF

D: .
J: TRBJ1-1
size: .
length: 12
V: TRBV29-1
DNA: TGCAGCGTTGAGGAGTTACGCGCTGAAGCTTTCTTT
CDR3: CSVEELRAEAFF

D: TRBD1
J: TRBJ2-2
size: .
length: 15
V: TRBV6-1
DNA: TGTGCCAGCAGTGAATCACAGGGGACCACCGGGGAGCTGTTTTTT
CDR3: CASSESQGTTGELFF

D: .
J: TRBJ2-7
size: .
length: 13
V: TRBV29-1
DNA: TGCAGCGTTGCGTCGGGAGTAACCTACGAGCAGTACTTC
CDR3: CSVASGVTYEQYF

D: TRBD1
J: TRBJ1-5
size: once
length: 13
V: TRBV9
DNA: TGTGCCAGCAGACCCGACAGGGGCCAGCCCCAGCATTTT
CDR3: CASRPDRGQPQHF

D: TRBD2
J: TRBJ2-1
size: .
length: 15
V: TRBV7-3
DNA: TGTGCCAGCAGCTTAACACTAGCGGTAAACAATGAGCAGTTCTTC
CDR3: CASSLTLAVNNEQFF

D: .
J: TRBJ1-1
size: .
length: 12
V: TRBV6-5
DNA: TGTGCCAGCTCCGGGGGGCGAGGGGAAGCTTTCTTT
CDR3: CASSGGRGEAFF

D: .
J: TRBJ1-1
size: .
length: 11
V: TRBV20-1
DNA: TGCAGTGCTAGGCGGGTAACTGAAGCTTTCTTT
CDR3: CSARRVTEAFF

D: .
J: TRBJ2-1
size: .
length: 16
V: TRBV27
DNA: TGTGCCAGCAGTTTAGGGGCATACAGCTCCTACAATGAGCAGTTCTTC
CDR3: CASSLGAYSSYNEQFF

D: .
J: TRBJ1-1
size: .
length: 16
V: TRBV11-2
DNA: TGTGCCAGCAGCTTGGGGCGAGGCGGGGGGCACACTGAAGCTTTCTTT
CDR3: CASSLGRGGGHTEAFF

D: .
J: TRBJ2-6
size: .
length: 17
V: TRBV19
DNA: TGTGCCAGTAGTATAGGTAGGAGCACCTCTGGGGCCAACGTCCTGACTTTC
CDR3: CASSIGRSTSGANVLTF

D: .
J: TRBJ2-7
size: .
length: 17
V: TRBV7-9
DNA: TGTGCCAGCAGCGATCGCCCCTCAACCCTTGGGTTCGCGGTGCAGTACTTC
CDR3: CASSDRPSTLGFAVQYF

D: .
J: TRBJ2-4
size: .
length: 13
V: TRBV5-1
DNA: TGCGCCAGCGGCCTCGGGATTGCGGACATTCAGTACTTC
CDR3: CASGLGIADIQYF

D: .
J: TRBJ2-6
size: .
length: 17
V: TRBV10-3
DNA: TGTGCCATCAGTGGGGCGGACAGCAACTCTGGGGCCAACGTCCTGACTTTC
CDR3: CAISGADSNSGANVLTF

D: TRBD1
J: TRBJ1-5
size: .
length: 16
V: TRBV19
DNA: TGTGCCAGTAGTCTAAAAACAGGGGACCGCAATCAGCCCCAGCATTTT
CDR3: CASSLKTGDRNQPQHF

D: TRBD1
J: TRBJ1-2
size: .
length: 17
V: TRBV19
DNA: TGTGCCAGTATCCCTGTGGACAGGGGGCATTGGAACTATGGCTACACCTTC
CDR3: CASIPVDRGHWNYGYTF

D: .
J: TRBJ2-1
size: .
length: 15
V: TRBV10-3
DNA: TGTGCCATCAGTACAGGGTCGACCTCCTACAATGAGCAGTTCTTC
CDR3: CAISTGSTSYNEQFF

D: TRBD1
J: TRBJ1-1
size: .
length: 13
V: TRBV28
DNA: TGTGCCAGCAGTCCAGGACAGGCGGGGGGTGCTTTCTTT
CDR3: CASSPGQAGGAFF

D: .
J: TRBJ1-2
size: .
length: 15
V: TRBV18
DNA: TGTGCCAGCTCACCGGGGGCGGTGGCTAACTATGGCTACACCTTC
CDR3: CASSPGAVANYGYTF